What follows are 20 T cell receptor beta chains derived from one specimen sequenced in a study of T cell responses to AZD1222 COVID-19 vaccine. Generated by immunoSEQ multiplex PCR, the TCRdb table keeps only in-frame clones and is missing some. Among some 130,000 clones listed, 92% were seen once. Sequencing was performed on peripheral blood, taken on day 0 of AZD1222 vaccination. Source of these receptors: an adult in good health.

The rearrangement uses TRBV3-1 (or the pseudogene TRBV3-2) and TRBJ2-7; 7 bases fit TRBD1. Trimming removed 3 bases from V and 0 bases from J; junction bases left unmatched: 2. CDR1 is LGHDT, CDR2 YNNKEL, per germline (reference sequence). The CDR3 has 14 residues. CDR3 in amino acids: CASSQGQLSYEQYF. The CDR3, as DNA: TGTGCCAGCAGCCAGGGACAGCTCTCCTACGAGCAGTACTTC.

CDR3 in amino acids: CASSLSGVSGTRDYEQYF. The CDR3 DNA reads as TGTGCCAGCAGTTTATCGGGGGTTTCGGGGACAAGGGACTACGAGCAGTACTTC. The chain recombines TRBV27 with TRBJ2-7; D is perhaps TRBD1 (6 bases). V lost 0 bases and J lost 3, with 21 bases in between. Germline lookup yields CDR1 MNHEY and CDR2 SMNVEV (reference sequence). The CDR3 length is 18 residues.

This chain connects TRBV15 to TRBJ1-4; TRBD1 might be the D (5 bases). The CDR3 is 16 residues long. V lost 3 bases, J lost 0 bases, and 11 bases lay in between. The V gene's germline CDR1 is LNHNV and CDR2 YYDKDF (reference sequence). CDR3 loop: CATSSGRDSTNEKLFF. In nucleotides, the CDR3 is TGTGCCACCAGCAGTGGCCGGGACTCAACTAATGAAAAACTGTTTTTT.

The chain carries TRBV5-1 and TRBJ2-7; no firm D call. V dropped 0 bases and J dropped 6 bases, with 7 bases sitting between them. CDR1 is SGHRS, CDR2 YFSETQ, per germline. This CDR3 comprises 12 residues. CDR3 in amino acids: CASSLVGGEQYF. The CDR3 DNA reads as TGCGCCAGCAGCTTGGTCGGTGGCGAGCAGTACTTC.

This chain connects TRBV9 to TRBJ1-2; no reliable D call. V lost 1 base to trimming and J lost 2 bases, with 9 bases between them. From germline, CDR1 is SGDLS and CDR2 YYNGEE. This CDR3 spans 14 amino acids. The CDR3 nucleotides are TGTGCCAGCAGCGTAAACAGCCTCAACTATGGCTACACCTTC. This sequence encodes CASSVNSLNYGYTF.

Only one count was recorded for this clone. This chain links TRBV5-1 with TRBJ2-7; D is possibly TRBD1 or TRBD2 (5 bases each). Trimming left V 5 bases short and J 3 bases short, with 21 bases between. Germline-derived CDR1 and CDR2 are SGHRS and YFSETQ. The CDR3 spans 16 residues. CDR3 loop: CASSPAGDAYDYEQYF. The CDR3 DNA reads TGCGCCAGCAGTCCGGCCGGGGACGCCTACGACTACGAGCAGTACTTC.

This sequence joins TRBV5-7 and TRBJ1-5; the D is unclear. TRBV5-7 is an open reading frame, and its role is uncertain. The CDR3 has 17 residues. V was trimmed by 4 bases and J by 3 bases, leaving 20 bases between them. The CDR3 loop is CASSPDQRENNNQPQHF. DNA of the CDR3: TGTGCCAGCAGCCCAGATCAGAGGGAAAACAACAATCAGCCCCAGCATTTT.

This CDR3 reads CSGRTSGMGNEQFF. In DNA form, the CDR3 reads TGCAGCGGGAGGACTAGCGGAATGGGGAATGAGCAGTTCTTC. The rearrangement joins TRBV29-1 to TRBJ2-1; 10 bases match TRBD2. This CDR3 is built from 14 residues. Germline CDR1 reads SQVTM; CDR2 reads ANQGSEA. V shed 7 bases, J shed 7 bases, and the junction held 10 bases outside the gene matches.

The chain has TRBV7-3 and TRBJ2-3; the match to TRBD2 covers 8 bases. The germline V gene encodes CDR1 SGHTA and CDR2 FQGTGA. The CDR3 is made up of 14 amino acids. Germline trimming cut 2 bases from V and 6 bases from J; bases unmatched to any gene: 4. The CDR3 region is CASSLPGTRDTQYF. CDR3 nucleotides: TGTGCCAGCAGCTTACCGGGGACTAGGGATACGCAGTATTTT.

The rearrangement uses TRBV5-1 and TRBJ2-3, with TRBD1 matching over 10 bases. The CDR3 has 15 residues. Germline loops: CDR1 SGHRS, CDR2 YFSETQ. V shed 4 bases, J shed 6 bases, and the junction held 8 bases outside the gene matches. For the CDR3, the DNA is TGCGCCAGCAGCCCGGGACAGGGGACTGTGGATACGCAGTATTTT. Translation: CASSPGQGTVDTQYF. Together with reference TRBV5-1 and TRBJ2-3, the CDR3 gives the full variable domain: KAGVTQTPRYLIKTRGQQVTLSCSPISGHRSVSWYQQTPGQGLQFLFEYFSETQRNKGNFPGRFSGRQFSNSRSEMNVSTLELGDSALYLCASSPGQGTVDTQYFGPGTRLTVL.

The chain is built from TRBV5-4 and TRBJ2-7; 7 positions agree with TRBD1. J lost 2 bases, V lost 4 bases, and 9 bases had no gene match. The CDR3 covers 15 residues. Germline CDR1 reads SGHNT; CDR2 reads YYREEE (reference sequence). The CDR3 DNA reads TGTGCCAGCAGCGACGCCGGGACAGTCGCCTACGAGCAGTACTTC. Encoded protein: CASSDAGTVAYEQYF.

The chain links TRBV9 to TRBJ1-2; D ambiguous. V lost 4 bases to trimming and J lost 8 bases, with 15 bases between them. This CDR3 region has 13 residues. CDR1 is SGDLS, CDR2 YYNGEE, per germline. The CDR3 here is CASSLTAQRGYTF. The CDR3 DNA follows: TGTGCCAGCAGCCTTACAGCGCAACGCGGCTACACCTTC.

This chain connects TRBV5-4 to TRBJ1-1; the D gene is possibly TRBD1 (5 bases). Trimming removed 1 base at V and 6 bases at J, with 16 bases between. Germline assignment: CDR1 SGHNT and CDR2 YYREEE (reference sequence). The CDR3 is made up of 15 amino acids. This chain's CDR3 is CASSLMAGPRAEAFF. CDR3 nucleotides: TGTGCCAGCAGCTTGATGGCAGGCCCCAGGGCTGAAGCTTTCTTT.

V and J are TRBV25-1 and TRBJ1-4; TRBD1 is a possible D gene (5 bases). This CDR3 is 15 amino acids long. Germline loops: CDR1 MGHDK, CDR2 SYGVNS. V gave up 0 bases and J gave up 8 bases, with 13 bases separating them. For the CDR3, the DNA is TGTGCCAGCAGTGAATATAGGGGTGGCGGCGAAAAACTGTTTTTT. Its translation is CASSEYRGGGEKLFF.

This sequence joins TRBV6-1 and TRBJ2-2; TRBD2 matches 8 bases. The germline CDR1 and CDR2 sequences are MNHNS and SASEGT. V lost 2 bases to trimming and J lost 4 bases; unmatched junction nucleotides: 9. The CDR3 is 17 amino acids. For the CDR3, the DNA is TGTGCCAGCAGTGAAAGCCGGGGGGGAGAGGGCACCGGGGAGCTGTTTTTT. Translation: CASSESRGGEGTGELFF.

The genes are TRBV4-1 and TRBJ2-3, with D possibly being TRBD2 (6 bases). Trimming stripped 4 bases from V and 0 bases from J, with 8 bases between. The germline V gene has CDR1 MGHRA and CDR2 YSYEKL. The CDR3 is 14 residues long. The CDR3 protein is CASSRDSSTDTQYF. The CDR3 nucleotides are TGCGCCAGCAGCCGGGACTCGAGCACAGATACGCAGTATTTT.

The CDR3 reads CASSPGRGPGNTIYF. CDR3 nucleotides: TGTGCCAGCAGCCCCGGAAGGGGGCCCGGAAACACCATATATTTT. V usage is TRBV14 and J usage is TRBJ1-3, with 7 bases aligning to TRBD1. This CDR3 contains 15 residues. Germline CDR1 reads SGHDN; CDR2 reads FVKESK. V shed 4 bases and J 4 bases; nucleotides not matched to a gene: 7. Full variable domain (missing parts from reference TRBV14 and TRBJ1-3): EAGVTQFPSHSVIEKGQTVTLRCDPISGHDNLYWYRRVMGKEIKFLLHFVKESKQDESGMPNNRFLAERTGGTYSTLKVQPAELEDSGVYFCASSPGRGPGNTIYFGEGSWLTVV.

The chain carries TRBV7-9 and TRBJ2-6, with 11 bases identical to TRBD2. V gave up 5 bases and J gave up 1 base; unmatched junction bases: 4. The CDR3 has 17 amino acids. Germline V gene data show CDR1 as SEHNR and CDR2 as FQNEAQ (reference sequence). The CDR3 loop reads CASSGGTSGSGANVLTF. CDR3 in DNA: TGTGCCAGCAGCGGGGGGACTAGCGGATCTGGGGCCAACGTCCTGACTTTC. Complete variable domain (other parts from reference TRBV7-9 and TRBJ2-6): DTGVSQNPRHKITKRGQNVTFRCDPISEHNRLYWYRQTLGQGPEFLTYFQNEAQLEKSRLLSDRFSAERPKGSFSTLEIQRTEQGDSAMYLCASSGGTSGSGANVLTFGAGSRLTVL.

This clone appeared once. The genes are TRBV27 and TRBJ1-2; a weak D match, TRBD1 (5 bases). V was clipped by 0 bases and J by 9 bases, with 14 bases between them. There are 14 residues in the CDR3. The germline CDR1 and CDR2 sequences are MNHEY and SMNVEV (reference sequence). For the CDR3, the DNA is TGTGCCAGCAGTTTATCGGAAGGGGTGGGGAGCTACACCTTC. It translates to CASSLSEGVGSYTF.

The V call is TRBV6-5, the J call TRBJ2-5; TRBD1 is a possible D gene (5 bases). The CDR3 has 13 residues. The V end lost 9 bases, the J end lost 3 bases, and 14 bases lay between the germline ends. The germline gives CDR1 MNHEY, CDR2 SVGAGI. CDR3 protein: CASLGAGKETQYF. CDR3 bases: TGTGCCAGTTTAGGGGCAGGAAAAGAGACCCAGTACTTC.